These 4 T cell receptor beta chains came from one sample sequenced in a study of naive and memory T cell subsets (dated by TCRdb to 2016 to 2017). The receptor library was made with UMI-ligation and nested PCR. Sequenced using an Illumina MiSeq. An equimolar mix of two oligonucleotides covering both TRBC1 and TRBC2 was used as the beta constant-region primer. TCRdb reworked the public reads: Q25 trimming with fastp, MiXCR clone assembly, productive beta chains retained. Duplicate CDR3 protein sequences are folded into a single record with the most common DNA and genes. The sample table records tens of thousands of distinct CDR3 sequences; roughly 7% of these occur just once. Over 1.5% of the sample is held by the ten biggest clonotypes. Sequenced sample: central memory CD4+ T cells from blood. The sample's cell subset or site, from its label and the paper: central memory, CD45RA- CD27+. These receptors all come from a human donor in good health.

This clonotype was seen repeatedly, ten times or more. The chain joins TRBV27 to TRBJ1-5; 7 nucleotides match TRBD1. The CDR3 spans 17 residues. J was trimmed by 6 bases and V by 4 bases; bases with no gene match: 15. Germline V gene lookup returns CDR1 MNHEY and CDR2 SMNVEV (reference sequence). CDR3 amino acids: CASSSTGARLVSQPQHF. CDR3 in DNA: TGTGCCAGCAGTTCCACAGGGGCGCGGTTGGTTAGTCAGCCCCAGCATTTT.

This clonotype was seen repeatedly, ten times or more. This chain joins TRBV4-3 and TRBJ1-2; no definite D call. The CDR3 covers 15 residues. V was trimmed by 2 bases and J by 0 bases, leaving 10 bases between them. CDR1 and CDR2 from the germline V gene are LGHNA and YSLEER. This chain's CDR3 is CASSQSGLANYGYTF. The CDR3 DNA reads as TGCGCCAGCAGCCAAAGCGGGCTAGCTAACTATGGCTACACCTTC.

This clonotype was detected ten times or more. V is TRBV6-2 or TRBV6-3 and J is TRBJ1-1; D ambiguous. This CDR3 is built from 13 residues. CDR1 is MNHEY and CDR2 is SVGEGT in the germline V gene. V dropped 5 bases and J dropped 2 bases, with 9 bases sitting between them. CDR3 coding DNA: TGTGCCAGCAGTAAACGTGGAAACACTGAAGCTTTCTTT. Amino acids: CASSKRGNTEAFF.

This clonotype was counted ten times or more. The V call is TRBV7-2, the J call TRBJ1-1; D is unresolved. Germline lookup yields CDR1 SGHTA and CDR2 FQGNSA. The CDR3 has 12 amino acids. Between the trimmed V and J ends, which lost 3 bases and 6 bases, there was a span of 8 bases. The CDR3: CASSFLTAEAFF. CDR3 DNA sequence: TGTGCCAGCAGCTTCCTCACCGCTGAAGCTTTCTTT.